The rows below give T cell receptor beta chains drawn from one sample of a study of naive and memory T cell subsets. TCRdb used MiXCR to reprocess the UMI-ligation and nested PCR reads, holding one entry per CDR3 protein. Of 95,000 to 150,000 distinct CDR3 sequences listed, roughly 36% are singletons. Sample: central memory CD4+ T cells from blood. Receptor source: a human donor in good health. The CDR3 runs from the conserved cysteine through the conserved F or W. The D gene is left open where the match is weak. Size values are once, few and many counts, or a class for expanded clones, and some rows have none.

TRBJ2-5,TRBV27,few,TRBD1,CASSQRTGTRGETQYF,TGTGCCAGCAGTCAGAGGACAGGGACGAGGGGAGAGACCCAGTACTTC
TRBJ2-5,TRBV11-2,few,TRBD1,CASIRDRGETQYF,TGTGCCAGCATCCGGGACAGGGGGGAGACCCAGTACTTC
TRBJ1-2,TRBV2,few,-,CASGGAGETYGYTF,TGTGCCAGCGGGGGGGCGGGGGAGACCTATGGCTACACCTTC
TRBJ2-5,TRBV20-1,-,TRBD2,CSASPPLAVKTQYF,TGCAGTGCTAGCCCACCCCTAGCGGTGAAGACCCAGTACTTC
TRBJ2-4,TRBV2,few,TRBD2,CASKQNPLAGGPIPQYF,TGTGCCAGCAAGCAAAACCCCTTAGCGGGAGGGCCGATCCCCCAGTACTTC
TRBJ1-1,TRBV6-6,-,TRBD1,CASTLQGALLKAFF,TGTGCCAGCACCCTACAGGGGGCCCTTCTGAAAGCTTTCTTT
TRBJ2-1,TRBV5-8,few,TRBD1,CASSSAQGVLGEQFF,TGTGCCAGCAGCTCAGCGCAGGGGGTGTTGGGTGAGCAGTTCTTC
TRBJ1-3,TRBV29-1,-,-,CSVEEMYGNTIYF,TGCAGCGTTGAAGAGATGTACGGAAACACCATATATTTT
TRBJ2-7,TRBV29-1,-,-,CSAREGDPEQYF,TGCAGCGCCCGCGAGGGAGACCCCGAGCAGTACTTC
TRBJ2-6,TRBV2,few,TRBD2,CASRPAGAARGANVLTF,TGTGCCAGCAGACCCGCGGGAGCCGCCCGTGGGGCCAACGTCCTGACTTTC
TRBJ1-1,TRBV5-1,few,-,CASSLGVRGSEAFF,TGCGCCAGCAGCTTGGGGGTACGGGGTTCGGAAGCTTTCTTT
TRBJ2-5,TRBV18,few,TRBD2,CASSPSGGLARTQETQYF,TGTGCCAGCTCACCTAGCGGCGGACTAGCTAGGACACAAGAGACCCAGTACTTC
TRBJ2-4,TRBV14,few,TRBD1,CASSQDLGTGQNIQYF,TGTGCCAGCAGCCAAGACCTAGGGACAGGTCAAAACATTCAGTACTTC
TRBJ2-1,TRBV20-1,-,TRBD1,CSARTGSSYNEQFF,TGCAGTGCTAGGACAGGGAGCTCCTACAATGAGCAGTTCTTC
TRBJ2-2,TRBV19,-,TRBD1,CASRPAGTGVSGELFF,TGTGCCAGTAGGCCCGCCGGGACAGGGGTCAGCGGGGAGCTGTTTTTT
TRBJ1-3,TRBV20-1,few,-,CAQGRAGLRNTIYF,TGCGCCCAGGGCCGGGCAGGGTTAAGAAACACCATATATTTT
TRBJ2-7,TRBV18,-,TRBD1,CASSPGQTYEQYF,TGTGCCAGCTCACCGGGACAGACCTACGAGCAGTACTTC
TRBJ2-2,TRBV7-7,once,-,CASSLHHDGGELFF,TGTGCCAGCAGCTTACACCACGACGGCGGGGAGCTGTTTTTT
TRBJ1-5,TRBV29-1,once,-,CSVESGQGQPQHF,TGCAGCGTTGAGTCAGGGCAGGGTCAGCCCCAGCATTTT
TRBJ1-2,TRBV10-2,-,TRBD1,CASSVGTGGYGYTF,TGCGCCAGCAGTGTCGGGACAGGTGGCTATGGCTACACCTTC
TRBJ1-5,TRBV6-5,few,-,CASRTGNQPQHF,TGTGCCAGCAGAACAGGTAATCAGCCCCAGCATTTT
TRBJ2-1,TRBV9,many,TRBD1,CASSATGGGEQFF,TGTGCCAGCAGCGCAACAGGGGGCGGTGAGCAGTTCTTC